This T cell receptor beta chain was documented in a study of beta chain features in type 1 diabetes. The single heparinised draw taken from each donor contained about 100 mL of blood on average. Of the isolated RNA, all was reverse transcribed, and so the sequenced material was expressed TCRB transcripts. The assay was immunoSEQ multiplex PCR, and TCRdb's table has in-frame clones only and misses some. The sample includes roughly 330,000 clones, about 13% seen only once; the top ten take 0.015%. This CDR3 comprises 15 residues. Germline assignment: CDR1 SGHTA and CDR2 FQGTGA. The trim removed 6 bases at V and 2 bases at J, leaving 5 bases unmatched. The table lists this clone with a few counts. What it binds is not known. Study-level points and caveats: Patients with Type 1 diabetes showed moderately but significantly shorter TCRB CDR3s in all four CD4+ subsets. For type 1 diabetes patients, VDJ junctions showed fewer insertions and more deletions.

The V and J genes are TRBV7-3 and TRBJ2-5; 11 nucleotides line up with TRBD2. This TCR was recovered from a woman in her late teens or twenties with type 1 diabetes. Sequencing was carried out using naive CD4+ T cells from blood. In DNA form, the CDR3 reads TGTGCCAGCAGGATAGCGGGAGGGTCACAAGAGACCCAGTACTTC. This encodes CASRIAGGSQETQYF.